This T cell receptor beta chain was recorded in a study of PD-1 blockade in classical Hodgkin lymphoma. Study details: It was nivolumab at 3 mg/kg, given intravenously every 2 weeks, that patients received. Whole-study results and caveats: As was reported, newly diagnosed patients showed lower baseline TCR diversity than healthy donors did. By C4D1 there was a significant rise in CD4+ TCR diversity but not in CD8+ TCR diversity. Patients with a complete response exhibited baseline diversity comparable to newly diagnosed patients.

The V end lost 0 bases, the J end lost 5 bases, and 19 bases lay between the germline ends. Germline CDR1 is SGDLS and CDR2 is YYNGEE. The CDR3 has 17 amino acids. A remark on this clone: What it binds is not known.

Assay used: immunoSEQ multiplex PCR; TCRdb lists only in-frame clones, some missing. The table records 20,000 to 25,000 clones, about 70% of them present only once. Time point indicated: cycle 4 day 1 (C4D1), after 6 weeks of nivolumab. No patient escaped relapse after autologous stem cell transplantation, and brentuximab vedotin exposure varied. Out of thawed PBMCs, magnetic negative selection purified CD4+ T cells. Specimen: CD4+ T cells from blood, collected before the fourth cycle of nivolumab. The TCR originated in a human donor with classical Hodgkin lymphoma. This chain connects TRBV9 to TRBJ2-3; a possible D gene is TRBD2 (5 bases). The CDR3 spells CASSVADIASYRDTQYF. The CDR3 nucleotides are TGTGCCAGCAGCGTAGCTGACATAGCGTCCTACCGAGATACGCAGTATTTT.